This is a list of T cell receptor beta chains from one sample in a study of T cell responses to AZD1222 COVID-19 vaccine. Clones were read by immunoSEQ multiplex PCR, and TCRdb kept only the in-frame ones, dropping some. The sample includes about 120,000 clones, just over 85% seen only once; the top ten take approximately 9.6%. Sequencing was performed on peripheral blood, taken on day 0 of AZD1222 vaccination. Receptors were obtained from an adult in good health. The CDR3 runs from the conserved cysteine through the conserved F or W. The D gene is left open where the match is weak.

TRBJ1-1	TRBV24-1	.	CATSDPDRREAFF	TGTGCCACCAGTGATCCGGACCGGAGGGAAGCTTTCTTT
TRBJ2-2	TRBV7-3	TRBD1	CASNQGVTGELFF	TGTGCCAGCAACCAGGGGGTCACCGGGGAGCTGTTTTTT
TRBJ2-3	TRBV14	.	CASSPSGTYRDTQYF	TGTGCCAGCAGCCCCTCCGGGACTTACAGGGATACGCAGTATTTT
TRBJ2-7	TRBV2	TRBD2	CASSRGSGIYEQYF	TGTGCCAGCAGTAGGGGTAGCGGGATATACGAGCAGTACTTC
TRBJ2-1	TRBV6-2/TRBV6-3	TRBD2	CASSTRRAGGLRYNEQFF	TGTGCCAGCAGTACTAGACGAGCGGGAGGGCTCCGGTACAATGAGCAGTTCTTC
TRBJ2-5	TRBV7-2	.	CASSLAEKTQYF	TGTGCCAGCAGCTTAGCGGAGAAGACCCAGTACTTC
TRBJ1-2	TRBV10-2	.	CASRGGRDYGYTF	TGCGCCAGCAGAGGGGGTCGGGACTATGGCTACACCTTC
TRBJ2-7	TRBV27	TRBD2	CASSLQAGGRYEQYF	TGTGCCAGCAGTTTACAGGCGGGAGGGCGGTACGAGCAGTACTTC
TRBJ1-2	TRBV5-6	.	CASSQKTGAYGYTF	TGTGCCAGCAGCCAAAAGACAGGTGCCTATGGCTACACCTTC
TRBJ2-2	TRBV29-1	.	CSVEEGVNTGELFF	TGCAGCGTTGAGGAGGGGGTGAACACCGGGGAGCTGTTTTTT
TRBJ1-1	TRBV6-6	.	CASSPRTRRDWGTEAFF	TGTGCCAGCAGTCCCCGGACTAGACGGGACTGGGGCACTGAAGCTTTCTTT
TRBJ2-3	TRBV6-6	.	CASSSRQFADTQYF	TGTGCCAGCAGTTCGAGACAGTTTGCAGATACGCAGTATTTT
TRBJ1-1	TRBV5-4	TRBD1	CASSSYRGPYVAFF	TGTGCCAGCAGCTCCTACAGGGGTCCTTACGTGGCTTTCTTT
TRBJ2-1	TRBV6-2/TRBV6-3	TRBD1	CASSMGQSYNEQFF	TGTGCCAGCAGTATGGGACAGTCTTACAATGAGCAGTTCTTC
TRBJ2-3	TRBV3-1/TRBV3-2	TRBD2	CASSQGGASGGTDTQYF	TGTGCCAGCAGCCAAGGGGGAGCTAGCGGGGGGACAGATACGCAGTATTTT
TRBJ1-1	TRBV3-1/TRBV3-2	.	CASSQEEADTEAFF	TGTGCCAGCAGCCAAGAAGAAGCAGACACTGAAGCTTTCTTT
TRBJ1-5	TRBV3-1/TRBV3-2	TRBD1	CASSLAKQGGGSQPQHF	TGTGCCAGCAGCCTCGCTAAGCAGGGGGGTGGTAGTCAGCCCCAGCATTTT